The rows below give T cell receptor beta chains drawn from one sample of a study of T cell responses to AZD1222 COVID-19 vaccine. Sequencing was performed with immunoSEQ multiplex PCR; in TCRdb, only in-frame clones are kept and a portion is missing. Here the sample spans 150,000 to 200,000 clones, roughly 93% being singletons. The sample in question was peripheral blood, obtained on day 0 of AZD1222 vaccination. These receptor sequences come from an adult in good health. The CDR3 runs from the conserved cysteine through the conserved F or W. A D gene is named only where the DNA matches it firmly. Where a row states a size, it is once, few, many or the class of an expanded clone; other rows omit it.

J gene	D gene	clone size	V gene	CDR3 protein	CDR3 DNA
TRBJ1-1	-	-	TRBV2	CASLGVLNTEAFF	TGTGCCAGCTTAGGGGTACTTAACACTGAAGCTTTCTTT
TRBJ1-1	-	-	TRBV19	CASSMSGNTEAFF	TGTGCCAGTAGTATGTCTGGGAATACTGAAGCTTTCTTT
TRBJ1-1	-	-	TRBV27	CASSLRTATNTEAFF	TGTGCCAGCAGCCTACGGACAGCGACGAACACTGAAGCTTTCTTT
TRBJ1-4	-	-	TRBV7-9	CASSLARFGSTRSEKLFF	TGTGCCAGCAGCTTAGCGCGATTCGGTTCTACCCGGAGTGAAAAACTGTTTTTT
TRBJ2-7	TRBD1	-	TRBV29-1	CSVPGQVVGQYF	TGCAGCGTTCCGGGACAGGTGGTAGGGCAGTACTTC
TRBJ1-4	TRBD1	once	TRBV5-4	CASSQDRGVATNEKLFF	TGTGCCAGCAGCCAGGACAGGGGGGTTGCAACTAATGAAAAACTGTTTTTT
TRBJ2-7	TRBD2	-	TRBV4-2	CASSRSGGENEQYF	TGTGCCAGCAGCCGTAGCGGGGGAGAAAACGAGCAGTACTTC
TRBJ1-1	-	-	TRBV5-5	CASSFSFGLNTEAFF	TGTGCCAGCAGCTTTTCGTTCGGACTGAACACTGAAGCTTTCTTT
TRBJ2-1	TRBD2	-	TRBV5-1	CASSLFEGLAGGEQFF	TGCGCCAGCAGCTTGTTCGAGGGACTAGCGGGGGGAGAGCAGTTCTTC
TRBJ2-2	TRBD2	-	TRBV29-1	CSVVRGAGTGELFF	TGCAGCGTTGTTAGGGGAGCGGGGACCGGGGAGCTGTTTTTT
TRBJ1-4	TRBD1	-	TRBV5-1	CASSTGVPTGKLFF	TGCGCCAGCAGCACAGGGGTCCCCACCGGAAAACTGTTTTTT
TRBJ1-2	-	-	TRBV5-1	CASSPQGQTIKSYGYTF	TGCGCCAGCAGCCCCCAAGGGCAGACGATAAAAAGCTATGGCTACACCTTC
TRBJ2-2	-	-	TRBV24-1	CATRDANTGELFF	TGTGCCACCAGGGACGCGAACACCGGGGAGCTGTTTTTT
TRBJ2-1	-	-	TRBV4-2	CASSQAGGPDEQFF	TGTGCCAGCAGCCAAGCAGGCGGCCCTGACGAGCAGTTCTTC
TRBJ1-2	TRBD1	-	TRBV5-8	CASLPDRGLVGYTF	TGTGCCAGCCTACCGGACAGGGGGCTAGTTGGCTACACCTTC
TRBJ1-5	-	-	TRBV6-5	CASSYSRNQPQHF	TGTGCCAGCAGTTACTCGAGGAATCAGCCCCAGCATTTT
TRBJ2-7	-	-	TRBV6-1	CASSELETSSYEQYF	TGTGCCAGCAGTGAATTGGAAACGAGCTCCTACGAGCAGTACTTC
TRBJ1-1	TRBD1	-	TRBV29-1	CSVSLRGILDTEAFF	TGCAGCGTTTCTCTCAGGGGGATTTTGGACACTGAAGCTTTCTTT
TRBJ1-2	TRBD1	once	TRBV6-1	CASIGTANYGYTF	TGTGCCAGCATTGGGACAGCTAACTATGGCTACACCTTC
TRBJ1-3	TRBD1	-	TRBV4-2	CASSQDGTGGSGNTIYF	TGTGCCAGCAGCCAAGATGGAACAGGGGGAAGTGGAAACACCATATATTTT
TRBJ2-2	-	once	TRBV14	CASSMDYLNTGELFF	TGTGCCAGCAGCATGGACTACCTAAACACCGGGGAGCTGTTTTTT
TRBJ2-3	TRBD2	-	TRBV9	CASGGGLPKTQYF	TGTGCCAGCGGCGGGGGTCTCCCCAAAACGCAGTATTTT
TRBJ1-3	TRBD1	-	TRBV7-2	CASSSTGGIAGNTIYF	TGTGCCAGCAGCTCGACAGGGGGTATCGCTGGAAACACCATATATTTT
TRBJ1-1	-	-	TRBV6-5	CASTDPRRPTEAFF	TGTGCCAGCACCGACCCGAGGAGGCCCACTGAAGCTTTCTTT
TRBJ1-1	TRBD1	-	TRBV3-1/TRBV3-2	CASSQLTGGTEAFF	TGTGCCAGCAGCCAGTTGACAGGGGGAACTGAAGCTTTCTTT
TRBJ2-2	-	-	TRBV11-2	CASSLARGVAELFF	TGTGCCAGCAGCTTAGCCAGGGGAGTCGCGGAGCTGTTTTTT
TRBJ1-1	TRBD1	-	TRBV11-2	CASSLGQGGNTEAFF	TGTGCCAGCAGTCTCGGACAGGGTGGGAACACTGAAGCTTTCTTT
TRBJ1-2	-	-	TRBV6-5	CASSYSKQDYGYTF	TGTGCCAGCAGTTACTCGAAACAGGACTATGGCTACACCTTC
TRBJ2-1	-	-	TRBV5-4	CASRGRDNEQFF	TGTGCCAGCAGGGGTAGGGACAATGAGCAGTTCTTC